Following are 3 T cell receptor beta chains from one sample sequenced in a study of T cells in Graves' hyperthyroidism and ophthalmopathy. Amplification of TCR beta CDR3 regions was performed using RNA transcripts as template. When the TCR CDR3 underwent first-round RT-PCR, the HTBI primer set was used. TCRdb redid the calling of the multiplex PCR reads with MiXCR, one entry per CDR3 protein. The data contain a few hundred thousand distinct CDR3 sequences, roughly 20% of them seen just once; the ten biggest clones take up about 25%. Specimen: blood. Receptors were obtained from a man aged 18 to 30 with Graves' hyperthyroidism.

The table lists this clonotype with many counts. This chain links TRBV13 with TRBJ1-1; 12 bases fit TRBD1. This CDR3 spans 13 amino acids. CDR1 is PRHDT and CDR2 is FYEKMQ in the germline V gene (reference sequence). The ends lost 5 bases at V and 9 bases at J; junction bases unmatched: 4. The CDR3 nucleotides read TGTGCCAGCAGCACAGGGACAGGGGGCAAAGCTTTCTTT. It is translated as CASSTGTGGKAFF.

This chain links TRBV9 with TRBJ2-2; D is ambiguous. V lost 0 bases and J lost 7, with 4 bases in between. This CDR3 has 12 amino acids. Germline V gene sequence: CDR1 SGDLS, CDR2 YYNGEE. The CDR3 loop reads CASSVDGGELFF. Here the CDR3 DNA reads TGTGCCAGCAGCGTAGATGGCGGGGAGCTGTTTTTT.

The J gene is TRBJ1-1, the V gene TRBV9, with a tentative D call TRBD1 (5 bases). The V gene's germline CDR1 is SGDLS and CDR2 YYNGEE. Trimming took 0 bases from V and 3 from J, leaving 18 bases between them. This CDR3 spans 17 amino acids. DNA for the CDR3: TGTGCCAGCAGCGTAGGGGGTGCTGCAGGGTGGGACACTGAAGCTTTCTTT. The encoded protein is CASSVGGAAGWDTEAFF.